A selection of T cell receptor beta chains follows, all from one sample in a study of long-term antiretroviral therapy in people with HIV. Data came from immunoSEQ multiplex PCR; TCRdb stores just in-frame clones and leaves some out. The data show approximately 22,000 clones, around 84% seen once. The sample consisted of unsorted PBMCs, taken 1.9 years after starting antiretroviral therapy. Source of these receptors: a woman in her 50s with HIV. Both conserved end residues are part of each CDR3. Each record gives: J gene, V gene, clone size, D gene, CDR3 DNA, CDR3 protein. A D gene is named only where the DNA matches it firmly. Size values are once, few and many counts, or a class for expanded clones, and some rows have none.

TRBJ2-3 | TRBV4-3 | NA | NA | TGCGCCAGCAGCCCCCTCCCGCGCGATGGCTACACAGATACGCAGTATTTT | CASSPLPRDGYTDTQYF
TRBJ2-2 | TRBV6-4 | NA | NA | TGTGCCAGCAGTGCACAGGGAGCCGGGGAGCTGTTTTTT | CASSAQGAGELFF
TRBJ2-1 | TRBV5-1 | NA | TRBD1 | TGCGCCAGCAGCGGGACACCGGGACAGGGGGTGAATGAGCAGTTCTTC | CASSGTPGQGVNEQFF
TRBJ1-4 | TRBV21-1 | NA | NA | TGTGCCAGCAGCAAACCCCCCCCGGACAGTCTGTTTTTT | CASSKPPPDSLFF
TRBJ2-7 | TRBV7-2 | NA | TRBD2 | TGTGCCAGCAGCTTATCTCATAGCGGGGGGGCCGACTTC | CASSLSHSGGADF
TRBJ1-2 | TRBV5-5 | NA | NA | TGTGCCAGCAGGGCACAAAGGGGATTTAACTATGGCTACACCTTC | CASRAQRGFNYGYTF
TRBJ2-7 | TRBV7-2 | few | TRBD1 | TGTGCCAGCAGCTCGCCCGGGACAGATTACGAGCAGTACTTC | CASSSPGTDYEQYF
TRBJ1-1 | TRBV5-6 | NA | NA | TGTGCCAGCAGCCAGCCTCCCTTGAGGCACACTGAAGCTTTCTTT | CASSQPPLRHTEAFF
TRBJ1-6 | TRBV5-5 | NA | NA | TGTGCCAGCAGCTTAGAGGTCCTATATAATTCACCCCTCCACTTT | CASSLEVLYNSPLHF
TRBJ2-5 | TRBV4-1 | NA | NA | TGCGCCAGCAGCCAAGCTTCCGGGGGCAGAGAGACCCAGTACTTC | CASSQASGGRETQYF
TRBJ2-5 | TRBV13 | NA | TRBD1 | TGTGCCAGCAATACTCGACAGGGTCGAGAGACCCAGTACTTC | CASNTRQGRETQYF
TRBJ2-5 | TRBV4-2 | NA | TRBD2 | TGTGCCAGCAATGGTCCCAGCGGGGGGGCAAAGACCCAGTACTTC | CASNGPSGGAKTQYF
TRBJ2-2 | TRBV2 | NA | NA | TGTGCCAGCAGCCCCTCTTGGGGTTGGCAGGGGAACACCGGGGAGCTGTTTTTT | CASSPSWGWQGNTGELFF
TRBJ1-2 | TRBV5-8 | NA | NA | TGTGCCAGCAGCCGTCATGGGGTCTATGGCTACACCTTC | CASSRHGVYGYTF
TRBJ2-1 | TRBV7-8 | NA | NA | TGTGCCAGCAGCGAATCCGCCGTTCCAAGGATTGAGCAGTTCTTC | CASSESAVPRIEQFF
TRBJ1-1 | TRBV5-1 | NA | TRBD1 | TGCGCCAGCAGCTTACAGGGGGAGACTGAAGCTTTCTTT | CASSLQGETEAFF
TRBJ1-1 | TRBV2 | NA | NA | TGTGCCAGCAGATCAGGGCTTTCTGAAGCTTTCTTT | CASRSGLSEAFF
TRBJ1-3 | TRBV4-3 | NA | NA | TGCGCCAGCAGCCAAGATAGGGGGGTTCGAAACACCATATATTTT | CASSQDRGVRNTIYF
TRBJ1-2 | TRBV10-3 | NA | NA | TGTGCCATCACCAACAGGACACGGGATGGTGGCTACACCTTC | CAITNRTRDGGYTF
TRBJ2-3 | TRBV11-1 | NA | NA | TGTGCCAGCAGCCCTCTAAGGGGGGCCGGGGATACGCAGTATTTT | CASSPLRGAGDTQYF
TRBJ1-2 | TRBV6-5 | once | TRBD1 | TGTGCCAGCAGTCCCGGGACAGGGCGAAACTATGGCTACACCTTC | CASSPGTGRNYGYTF
TRBJ2-3 | TRBV11-2 | NA | TRBD2 | TGTGCCAGCAGCTTAAGGTCTAGCGGGGGGGCGGTAGATACGCAGTATTTT | CASSLRSSGGAVDTQYF
TRBJ2-1 | TRBV6-6 | NA | NA | TGTGCCAGCAGTTACCCTTTAAGGCAGGGAGGAGAGCAGTTCTTC | CASSYPLRQGGEQFF
TRBJ2-2 | TRBV4-3 | NA | NA | TGCGCCAGCAGCCAAGATCGGGGTACCGGGGAGCTGTTTTTT | CASSQDRGTGELFF
TRBJ2-5 | TRBV7-7 | NA | NA | TGTGCCAGCAGCTTAGTCCCTGATCAAGAGACCCAGTACTTC | CASSLVPDQETQYF
TRBJ1-4 | TRBV29-1 | few | TRBD1 | TGCAGCGCCCGGGACAGGCCGGAAGAACTGTTTTTT | CSARDRPEELFF
TRBJ2-1 | TRBV7-2 | NA | NA | TGTGCCAGCAGCTTTACCGGGACGCTTTCCTACAATGAGCAGTTCTTC | CASSFTGTLSYNEQFF
TRBJ2-5 | TRBV7-6 | NA | TRBD2 | TGTGCCAGCAGCCGTAGCGGGAACCAAGAGACCCAGTACTTC | CASSRSGNQETQYF
TRBJ1-5 | TRBV2 | few | TRBD1 | TGTGCCATCTCCGGGACAGGTGGAAATCAGCCCCAGCATTTT | CAISGTGGNQPQHF